A selection of T cell receptor beta chains follows, all from one sample in a study of cytomegalovirus exposure and HLA in healthy donors. The data were produced by immunoSEQ multiplex PCR, yet TCRdb's version contains in-frame clones alone and is incomplete. Here the sample spans more than 200,000 clones, 82% being singletons. The sequencing sample was made of PBMCs. These receptors all stem from a man in his forties or fifties in good health and CMV-seropositive. CDR3s leave out the opening cysteine and the closing phenylalanine or tryptophan.

TRBV7-8,ASSPGAGARASGYT
TRBV2,ASSGGAGGYNEQF
TRBV2,ASSDNRGIYGYT
TRBV27,ASRQGATDTGELF
TRBV12-5,ASGPVGGQYNEQF
TRBV19,ASSSGSDTQY
TRBV5-1,ASSIVSSGRGTDTQY
TRBV9,ASSGRDNPTDTQY
TRBV29-1,SVEVRGPVTEAF
TRBV19,ASSVGWGDYEQY
TRBV18,ASSDTYQETQY
TRBV7-9,ASSSLLAGEADTQY
TRBV19,ASSIDSGSNQPQH
TRBV7-3,ASSSGIAYRNEQF
TRBV28,ASSLSGGGYYEQY
TRBV5-1,ASTTGIGPYNEQF
TRBV6-5,ASSTDRGPYNEQF
TRBV27,ASSLSMGQRTDTQY
TRBV5-4,ASSLGQGNTGELF
TRBV19,ASSIETRNEQF
TRBV6-5,ASSQRVGTDTQY
TRBV5-1,ASLSGLAGNTDTQY
TRBV6-5,ASTPAKGWGTEAF
TRBV6-1,ASSVLTGGTDTQY
TRBV11-2,ASSLAGVNTEAF
TRBV7-3,ASSLGVDWTENTGELF
TRBV15,ATSGGLTYEQY
TRBV29-1,SHGLAGDKDTQY
TRBV9,ASTFSGGAYDEQF
TRBV25-1,ASSETSGQRLKGETQY
TRBV7-9,ASSLLRTGSYEQY
TRBV4-1,ASSQIGLNEQF
TRBV7-8,AERDTGELF
TRBV9,ASSAEGTGAQLAKNIQY
TRBV7-9,ASSPMTGLNEKLF
TRBV14,ASSRSTSGNGFEQF
TRBV7-8,ASSLFGLNGYT
TRBV29-1,SVEDLGSGRAIDYEQF
TRBV5-1,ASSSSPGLAGEAEQF
TRBV4-1,ASSQDPTGAGNTIY
TRBV6-6,ASTAEGRGEAF
TRBV6-6,ASSYSAGQRF